This T cell receptor beta chain is from a study of T-cell reconstitution after alpha-beta-depleted transplantation in children. The CDR3 has 14 amino acids. J was trimmed by 5 bases and V by 6 bases; bases with no gene match: 12. The germline gives CDR1 DFQATT, CDR2 SNEGSKA (reference sequence). General study points: Alpha-beta T cells about two months after transplant reportedly derived from several hundred expanded graft clones. Surviving recipient cells, namely T cells and thymic progenitors, were the source of high day-60 TCRbeta diversity in some patients. T-cell numbers and diversity one year post-transplant derived largely from freshly generated T cells.

This clonotype was observed a handful of times. No antigen is known for it. Preparation of the TCRbeta library involved a method that used unique molecular identifiers. TCRdb reprocessed the PCR reads via MiXCR and lists one record per CDR3 protein. The sample consists of 90,000 to 100,000 distinct CDR3 sequences, under 25% of them appearing once. The TCR sequence derives from a boy aged 2 to 10 with acute lymphoblastic leukemia, due to receive a stem cell transplant. V usage is TRBV20-1 and J usage is TRBJ2-7; 8 bases fit TRBD2. Sequenced material: PBMCs, taken before TCRalphabeta/CD19-depleted stem cell transplant. This chain's CDR3 is CSAGPGGRPHEQYF. In DNA form, the CDR3 reads TGCAGTGCCGGACCTGGCGGGAGGCCCCACGAGCAGTACTTC.